The entry that follows covers one T cell receptor (beta chain) sequence. The sample comes from a study of preoperative IRX-2 immunotherapy in early breast cancer. Treatment noted: preoperative locoregional IRX-2 cytokine immunotherapy. This phase Ib study tested locoregional IRX-2 cytokine immunotherapy given before surgery. Measured with immunoSEQ multiplex PCR; TCRdb has only the in-frame clones, and not every one. The top ten hold roughly 9% of the sample, which has some 25,000 clones, 85% to 90% seen once. Sequencing used tumor tissue, obtained after IRX-2 immunotherapy. This TCR derives from a human donor with breast cancer.

CDR3 in amino acids: CASRRSGPGELFF. CDR3 bases: TGTGCCAGCAGGCGGTCGGGGCCCGGGGAGCTGTTTTTT. The chain is built from TRBV27 and TRBJ2-2, with D perhaps assigned TRBD1 or TRBD2 (5 bases each). Trimming took 6 bases from V and 6 from J, leaving 11 bases between them. The CDR3 loop spans 13 amino acids. Germline assignment: CDR1 MNHEY and CDR2 SMNVEV (reference sequence).